A selection of T cell receptor beta chains follows, all from one sample in a study of technical replicates of blood from a few donors. TCRdb's copy holds only in-frame clones and misses some; the assay was immunoSEQ multiplex PCR. Of some 87,000 clones in the sample, approximately 93% were seen once. The source material was T cells isolated from PBMCs. The receptor set was obtained from a human donor in good health. Both conserved end residues are part of each CDR3. Each record gives: D gene, V gene, clone size, J gene, CDR3 DNA, CDR3 protein. A D gene is named only where the DNA matches it firmly. For some rows the clone size is stated as once, few or many, or as a class when expanded; others skip it.

d_call: -
v_call: TRBV4-2
clone_size: -
j_call: TRBJ2-2
cdr3_nt: TGTGCCAGCAGCTTAGGGGTGGCCGGGGAGCTGTTTTTT
cdr3_aa: CASSLGVAGELFF

d_call: -
v_call: TRBV13
clone_size: -
j_call: TRBJ2-3
cdr3_nt: TGTGCCAGCAGCCTATTCGGAGGCACAGATACGCAGTATTTT
cdr3_aa: CASSLFGGTDTQYF

d_call: -
v_call: TRBV5-1
clone_size: once
j_call: TRBJ2-3
cdr3_nt: TGCGCCAGCAGCTTGGGCGATTTTAGCACAGATACGCAGTATTTT
cdr3_aa: CASSLGDFSTDTQYF

d_call: TRBD1
v_call: TRBV11-2
clone_size: -
j_call: TRBJ1-5
cdr3_nt: TGTGCCAGCAGCTTAGGAGGGGGCGTCAATCAGCCCCAGCATTTT
cdr3_aa: CASSLGGGVNQPQHF

d_call: TRBD1
v_call: TRBV5-6
clone_size: -
j_call: TRBJ2-2
cdr3_nt: TGTGCCAGCAGCTCCGGGACAGGGTCCGGGGAGCTGTTTTTT
cdr3_aa: CASSSGTGSGELFF

d_call: -
v_call: TRBV11-2
clone_size: -
j_call: TRBJ1-2
cdr3_nt: TGTGCCAGCAGCAACCCCGTGACAGGTGTAAACTATGGCTACACCTTC
cdr3_aa: CASSNPVTGVNYGYTF

d_call: TRBD2
v_call: TRBV7-3
clone_size: -
j_call: TRBJ2-1
cdr3_nt: TGTGCCAGCAGCTCCACCGGGACTAGTGTCAATGAGCAGTTCTTC
cdr3_aa: CASSSTGTSVNEQFF

d_call: -
v_call: TRBV25-1
clone_size: -
j_call: TRBJ2-2
cdr3_nt: TGTGCCAGCAGTCCTTATTGGGGAGTAACCGGGGAGCTGTTTTTT
cdr3_aa: CASSPYWGVTGELFF

d_call: TRBD2
v_call: TRBV7-7
clone_size: few
j_call: TRBJ2-2
cdr3_nt: TGTGCTAGCAGCAATAGCGGGATTTCGAACACCGGGGAGCTGTTTTTT
cdr3_aa: CASSNSGISNTGELFF

d_call: TRBD2
v_call: TRBV18
clone_size: -
j_call: TRBJ2-2
cdr3_nt: TGTGCCAGCTCACCACGGCAAGCGGGAGTGAGCACCGGGGAGCTGTTTTTT
cdr3_aa: CASSPRQAGVSTGELFF

d_call: TRBD1
v_call: TRBV7-9
clone_size: -
j_call: TRBJ2-7
cdr3_nt: TGTGCCAGCGGGACAGATGGCTACGAGCAGTACTTC
cdr3_aa: CASGTDGYEQYF

d_call: TRBD1
v_call: TRBV9
clone_size: -
j_call: TRBJ1-3
cdr3_nt: TGTGCCAGCAGCCCAATAGAGGGACAGTCCTTCTCTGGAAACACCATATATTTT
cdr3_aa: CASSPIEGQSFSGNTIYF

d_call: -
v_call: TRBV27
clone_size: -
j_call: TRBJ2-1
cdr3_nt: TGTGCCAGCAGTTTCCTCGGGTGGTTCCCCTACAATGAGCAGTTCTTC
cdr3_aa: CASSFLGWFPYNEQFF

d_call: -
v_call: TRBV28
clone_size: -
j_call: TRBJ1-2
cdr3_nt: TGTGCCAGCAGCTCAATCCACAGGGATGGCTACACCTTC
cdr3_aa: CASSSIHRDGYTF

d_call: -
v_call: TRBV29-1
clone_size: once
j_call: TRBJ1-3
cdr3_nt: TGCAGCGTCTATACCCCAGGAAACACCATATATTTT
cdr3_aa: CSVYTPGNTIYF

d_call: TRBD1
v_call: TRBV30
clone_size: -
j_call: TRBJ2-4
cdr3_nt: TGTGCCTGGAGTCCTGGACAGGGGGACATTCAGTACTTC
cdr3_aa: CAWSPGQGDIQYF

d_call: TRBD1
v_call: TRBV30
clone_size: -
j_call: TRBJ1-2
cdr3_nt: TGTGCCTGGAGTGCCGGACAGGGAAGTGGCTACACCTTC
cdr3_aa: CAWSAGQGSGYTF

d_call: -
v_call: TRBV7-3
clone_size: -
j_call: TRBJ2-1
cdr3_nt: TGTGCCAGCAGCTTAGATCCGCTCCTAACCTCCTACAATGAGCAGTTCTTC
cdr3_aa: CASSLDPLLTSYNEQFF

d_call: TRBD1
v_call: TRBV6-1
clone_size: -
j_call: TRBJ2-2
cdr3_nt: TGTGCCAGCAGTCCAGGGACAGGGAACACCGGGGAGCTGTTTTTT
cdr3_aa: CASSPGTGNTGELFF

d_call: -
v_call: TRBV25-1
clone_size: -
j_call: TRBJ2-5
cdr3_nt: TGTGCCAGCAGTGAATATCCCGAAGGGGAAGAGACCCAGTACTTC
cdr3_aa: CASSEYPEGEETQYF

d_call: -
v_call: TRBV11-2
clone_size: -
j_call: TRBJ1-1
cdr3_nt: TGTGCCAGCAGCCCTTCCGGTACTGAAGCTTTCTTT
cdr3_aa: CASSPSGTEAFF

d_call: TRBD1
v_call: TRBV5-1
clone_size: -
j_call: TRBJ2-5
cdr3_nt: TGCGCCAGCAGCTTGGCACAGGGGATGGGAGAGACCCAGTACTTC
cdr3_aa: CASSLAQGMGETQYF